What follows is one TCR beta chain and its context. Sequencing used immunoSEQ multiplex PCR; TCRdb keeps in-frame clones, though not all of them. The table records 110,000 or so clones, approximately 86% of them present only once. The sample is drawn from a study of blood T cell repertoires in COVID-19. The germline V gene encodes CDR1 KGHSH and CDR2 LQKENI. The CDR3 sequence is 14 residues long. Germline trimming cut 5 bases from V and 1 base from J; bases unmatched to any gene: 4. The receptor's source is a human donor in a cohort sampled during active COVID-19. The chain joins TRBV18 to TRBJ2-7; 8 nucleotides agree with TRBD2. Sequenced sample: peripheral blood. CDR3 bases: TGTGCCAGCTCAGCAGGCGGGGGGTCCTACGAGCAGTACTTC. Its protein product is CASSAGGGSYEQYF.